These T cell receptor beta chains were read from a single sample in a study of T-cell reconstitution after alpha-beta-depleted transplantation in children. TCRdb reanalysed the PCR reads using MiXCR and keeps one entry per CDR3 protein. The profile shows roughly 500,000 distinct CDR3 sequences, about 30% of them singletons. The sequencing used PBMCs from the stem cell graft donor, collected from the stem cell graft. Receptors were obtained from a human donor who donated a stem cell graft to a child with aplastic anemia. The CDR3 runs from the conserved cysteine through the conserved F or W. D genes are given only for firm matches. Size tells how often a clone was seen (once, few, many) or the class of an expanded clone, and some rows leave it out.

>-|TRBV3-1|TRBJ2-3|few
CASSQVPGSTDTQYF
TGTGCCAGCAGCCAAGTTCCCGGGTCCACAGATACGCAGTATTTT
>-|TRBV18|TRBJ2-5|-
CASSPLGREQETQYF
TGTGCCAGCTCACCACTGGGAAGGGAGCAAGAGACCCAGTACTTC
>-|TRBV7-2|TRBJ2-2|-
CASSFQTRTGELFF
TGTGCCAGCAGCTTCCAGACCCGGACCGGGGAGCTGTTTTTT
>-|TRBV7-8|TRBJ2-1|-
CASSLRSGSTEQFF
TGTGCCAGCAGCTTAAGGTCAGGGTCGACTGAGCAGTTCTTC
>-|TRBV27|TRBJ1-2|-
CATSERGGYTF
TGTGCCACCTCAGAAAGGGGCGGCTACACCTTC
>-|TRBV4-1|TRBJ1-1|-
CASSPILGGGADTEAFF
TGCGCCAGCAGCCCTATCCTGGGGGGGGGCGCGGACACTGAAGCTTTCTTT
>-|TRBV30|TRBJ1-2|few
CAWQDSSFGYTF
TGTGCCTGGCAGGACAGTAGTTTTGGCTACACCTTC
>TRBD2|TRBV6-2/TRBV6-3|TRBJ2-1|few
CASSSLTTSGRIKSSYNEQFF
TGTGCCAGCAGTTCCTTAACGACTAGCGGGAGAATCAAGAGCTCCTACAATGAGCAGTTCTTC
>-|TRBV7-9|TRBJ2-1|-
CASSSLTLDEQFF
TGTGCCAGCAGCTCCTTGACACTGGATGAGCAGTTCTTC
>-|TRBV5-1|TRBJ2-5|few
CASSSQGETQYF
TGCGCCAGCAGCTCTCAGGGAGAGACCCAGTACTTC
>TRBD1|TRBV27|TRBJ2-1|-
CASTESFTGVEFF
TGTGCCAGCACTGAGTCCTTTACAGGGGTGGAGTTCTTC
>-|TRBV12-3/TRBV12-4|TRBJ2-7|few
CASGDSNYEQYF
TGTGCCAGCGGAGACAGCAACTACGAGCAGTACTTC
>-|TRBV9|TRBJ2-3|-
CASSVSLGADTQYF
TGTGCCAGCAGCGTAAGCCTAGGCGCAGATACGCAGTATTTT
>-|TRBV15|TRBJ2-3|few
CATGPGGVDTQYF
TGTGCCACCGGTCCAGGAGGGGTAGATACGCAGTATTTT
>TRBD1|TRBV12-3/TRBV12-4|TRBJ1-4|few
CASSHRGLGEKLFF
TGTGCCAGCAGTCACAGGGGACTGGGTGAAAAACTGTTTTTT
>-|TRBV27|TRBJ2-1|-
CASSWGHEQFF
TGTGCCAGCAGTTGGGGGCATGAGCAGTTCTTC
>TRBD1|TRBV18|TRBJ2-5|-
CASSPRQGTSQETQYF
TGTGCCAGCTCACCACGACAGGGAACCTCCCAAGAGACCCAGTACTTC
>-|TRBV7-2|TRBJ1-2|-
CASSPIRQIGSGYTF
TGTGCCAGCAGCCCCATTCGACAGATCGGATCTGGCTACACCTTC
>TRBD2|TRBV20-1|TRBJ2-1|-
CSARDLTSGRIYNEQFF
TGCAGTGCTAGAGATCTCACTAGCGGGAGGATTTACAATGAGCAGTTCTTC
>-|TRBV20-1|TRBJ1-5|few
CSAEGPLGYSNQPQHF
TGCAGTGCCGAGGGCCCCCTCGGGTATAGCAATCAGCCCCAGCATTTT
>TRBD2|TRBV11-2|TRBJ2-1|-
CASSFAGRAIDEQFF
TGTGCCAGCAGCTTTGCCGGGAGGGCCATCGATGAGCAGTTCTTC
>TRBD1|TRBV7-2|TRBJ1-1|-
CASSLSGTGALTEAFF
TGTGCCAGCAGCTTATCTGGGACAGGGGCCTTGACTGAAGCTTTCTTT
>TRBD1|TRBV28|TRBJ1-2|few
CASRPGQVWGYTF
TGTGCCAGCAGGCCGGGACAGGTGTGGGGCTACACCTTC
>-|TRBV7-2|TRBJ2-5|few
CASSATVGLALQETQYF
TGTGCCAGCAGCGCGACCGTCGGTCTCGCTCTACAAGAGACCCAGTACTTC
>-|TRBV5-5|TRBJ2-1|few
CASSQNARNEQFF
TGTGCCAGCAGCCAGAATGCGCGTAATGAGCAGTTCTTC
>TRBD2|TRBV14|TRBJ2-1|-
CASSRPGTSGAPGRNEQFF
TGTGCCAGCAGCCGACCCGGGACTAGCGGGGCCCCCGGGAGAAATGAGCAGTTCTTC
>-|TRBV20-1|TRBJ1-2|few
CSALITEAGKNGYTF
TGCAGTGCCCTGATCACGGAGGCAGGGAAGAATGGCTACACCTTC
>-|TRBV12-3/TRBV12-4|TRBJ1-5|-
CASSFLRTGSQPQHF
TGTGCCAGCAGTTTTCTCCGAACAGGCTCTCAGCCCCAGCATTTT
>TRBD2|TRBV5-4|TRBJ2-5|-
CASSPGLAGGEETQYF
TGTGCCAGCAGCCCCGGACTAGCGGGAGGGGAAGAGACCCAGTACTTC
>TRBD2|TRBV9|TRBJ2-1|-
CASSVAITSGSYNEQFF
TGTGCCAGCAGCGTAGCTATAACTAGCGGGAGCTACAATGAGCAGTTCTTC
>-|TRBV29-1|TRBJ1-3|-
CSVVIDSSGNTIYF
TGCAGCGTTGTAATTGACAGCTCTGGAAACACCATATATTTT
>-|TRBV9|TRBJ1-1|few
CASSVEGKMNTEAFF
TGTGCCAGCAGCGTGGAGGGGAAGATGAACACTGAAGCTTTCTTT
>TRBD2|TRBV7-3|TRBJ2-1|few
CASSFGVGLAGFNEQFF
TGTGCCAGCAGTTTCGGCGTCGGACTAGCGGGGTTCAATGAGCAGTTCTTC
>TRBD2|TRBV9|TRBJ2-7|-
CASSVAAGASYEQYF
TGTGCCAGCAGCGTAGCGGCGGGAGCGTCCTACGAGCAGTACTTC
>TRBD1|TRBV6-1|TRBJ1-5|few
CASRRWTGEDQPQHF
TGTGCCAGCAGACGCTGGACAGGGGAGGATCAGCCCCAGCATTTT
>TRBD2|TRBV6-5|TRBJ2-3|-
CASSYSGAQDTQYF
TGTGCCAGCAGTTACAGCGGGGCCCAAGATACGCAGTATTTT
>-|TRBV12-3/TRBV12-4|TRBJ2-2|-
CASSLTQAGELFF
TGTGCCAGCAGTTTAACCCAAGCCGGGGAGCTGTTTTTT
>TRBD1|TRBV4-3|TRBJ2-1|-
CASSRQDRGLYNEQFF
TGCGCCAGCAGCCGGCAAGACAGGGGCCTTTACAATGAGCAGTTCTTC
>-|TRBV4-2|TRBJ2-2|-
CASSQTRNTGELFF
TGTGCCAGCAGCCAAACTAGGAACACCGGGGAGCTGTTTTTT
>TRBD1|TRBV5-1|TRBJ1-1|-
CASSSTGQGVNTEAFF
TGCGCCAGCAGCTCGACTGGACAGGGGGTGAACACTGAAGCTTTCTTT
>-|TRBV6-5|TRBJ2-2|-
CASSFSGRELFF
TGTGCCAGCAGTTTCTCAGGGAGGGAGCTGTTTTTT
>TRBD2|TRBV19|TRBJ2-1|few
CASSIVTSGIYNEQFF
TGTGCCAGTAGTATAGTAACTAGCGGGATCTACAATGAGCAGTTCTTC
>-|TRBV5-1|TRBJ1-4|few
CASSSSPAMANEKLFF
TGCGCCAGCAGTTCCTCCCCGGCGATGGCTAATGAAAAACTGTTTTTT
>-|TRBV12-3/TRBV12-4|TRBJ1-1|-
CASSKRVADTEAFF
TGTGCCAGCAGTAAAAGGGTGGCGGACACTGAAGCTTTCTTT
>-|TRBV9|TRBJ1-5|-
CASSVGWGSNQPQHF
TGTGCCAGCAGCGTAGGTTGGGGATCCAATCAGCCCCAGCATTTT
>-|TRBV11-2|TRBJ2-5|-
CASSELQGRVPWETQYF
TGTGCCAGCAGTGAACTTCAGGGGCGGGTGCCTTGGGAGACCCAGTACTTC
>-|TRBV27|TRBJ1-2|few
CASSSLTHYGYTF
TGTGCCAGCAGTTCTCTGACTCACTATGGCTACACCTTC
>-|TRBV6-5|TRBJ1-5|few
CASGTVQQPQHF
TGTGCCAGCGGAACAGTGCAACAGCCCCAGCATTTT
>-|TRBV28|TRBJ1-5|-
CASSSTGNPQPQHF
TGTGCCAGCAGTTCAACCGGGAACCCCCAGCCCCAGCATTTT
>-|TRBV29-1|TRBJ1-3|-
CSVEVAGSGNTIYF
TGCAGCGTTGAAGTCGCGGGCTCTGGAAACACCATATATTTT
>-|TRBV11-2|TRBJ1-1|-
CASSRRRGGFVNTEAFF
TGTGCCAGCAGCCGCCGTCGGGGGGGCTTTGTGAACACTGAAGCTTTCTTT
>-|TRBV20-1|TRBJ2-5|-
CSALGRRGKETQYF
TGCAGTGCCCTCGGAAGACGGGGCAAAGAGACCCAGTACTTC
>TRBD2|TRBV27|TRBJ2-2|few
CASSLESGRDTGELFF
TGTGCCAGCAGTCTCGAGAGCGGGAGGGACACCGGGGAGCTGTTTTTT
>-|TRBV9|TRBJ1-1|-
CASSAEVVNTEAFF
TGTGCCAGCAGCGCGGAGGTAGTGAACACTGAAGCTTTCTTT
>-|TRBV6-2/TRBV6-3|TRBJ2-5|few
CASSPNTSPLETQYF
TGTGCCAGCAGTCCAAATACTAGTCCGTTGGAGACCCAGTACTTC
>-|TRBV27|TRBJ1-6|-
CASSLGPLAPLHF
TGTGCCAGCAGTTTAGGGCCTTTAGCACCCCTCCACTTT
>TRBD2|TRBV9|TRBJ2-5|-
CASSVTPGLSETQYF
TGTGCCAGCAGCGTAACCCCGGGACTATCAGAGACCCAGTACTTC
>-|TRBV5-1|TRBJ2-2|-
CASSLTGVRGTGELFF
TGCGCCAGCAGCTTGACGGGAGTGCGAGGGACCGGGGAGCTGTTTTTT
>-|TRBV19|TRBJ1-1|-
CASSTDPGTEAFF
TGTGCCAGTAGTACTGACCCGGGGACTGAAGCTTTCTTT
>-|TRBV6-5|TRBJ2-1|few
CASSSLSGTSYNEQFF
TGTGCCAGCAGTTCCCTCAGCGGAACTAGCTACAATGAGCAGTTCTTC